Listed below are T cell receptor beta chains from one sample, sequenced in a study of identical twins. MiXCR, applied by TCRdb to the 5' RACE reads, yields one record per CDR3 protein. The sample has about 890,000 distinct CDR3 sequences; roughly an eighth are singletons. These records were also assigned to another study, of yellow fever vaccine responses in identical twins.

The sequenced sample consisted of PBMCs. These receptors were collected from a woman aged 18-29 years in good health. Both conserved end residues are trimmed from each CDR3. Not all rows give a size; the values are once, few, many and, for expanded clones, a class.

size	V	J	CDR3
-	TRBV9	TRBJ1-2	ASSFEGGPGYT
few	TRBV2	TRBJ1-4	ASRHRGGAPNEKLF
-	TRBV5-1	TRBJ1-1	ASSLRERPEAF
few	TRBV5-1	TRBJ2-7	ASSTKGGYEQY
few	TRBV10-1	TRBJ2-3	ASSKEVADTQY
-	TRBV3-1	TRBJ2-1	ASSHHAGTAYNEQF
few	TRBV20-1	TRBJ2-3	SARDFSGGDTQY
-	TRBV29-1	TRBJ2-2	SVEWGGSLIGELF
few	TRBV18	TRBJ2-7	ASSPLVGANYEQY
-	TRBV4-1	TRBJ2-7	ASGMREGSSYEQY
-	TRBV3-1	TRBJ2-3	ASSHYGSQTDTQY
few	TRBV29-1	TRBJ1-1	SVGQGGYMNTEAF
-	TRBV19	TRBJ2-1	ASSIEGTSGADEQF
few	TRBV5-1	TRBJ2-5	ASKKDADQETQY
-	TRBV7-9	TRBJ1-1	ASSFVSGHTNTEAF
few	TRBV7-8	TRBJ2-7	ASSGVYRLAGSYGQY
few	TRBV15	TRBJ2-5	ATSSGNQETQY
few	TRBV20-1	TRBJ2-7	SAPRTGTYEQY
few	TRBV6-1	TRBJ2-2	ASSPEEGRTGELF
-	TRBV10-3	TRBJ2-2	AIRDGNTGELF
many	TRBV20-1	TRBJ1-1	SANRGDNTEAF
few	TRBV4-2	TRBJ2-3	ASSQEASSGGRDTQY
-	TRBV5-1	TRBJ2-2	ASSGTTGGPNTGELF
-	TRBV29-1	TRBJ2-1	SVEDPNRGTEQF
-	TRBV5-1	TRBJ2-2	ASQPETGVITGELF
many	TRBV10-3	TRBJ2-1	AITDGGRSHEQF
-	TRBV28	TRBJ2-2	ASRTQRGGQTGELF
few	TRBV6-5	TRBJ2-1	ASSYRGRPDNEQF
few	TRBV15	TRBJ1-2	ATSAGTGLNYGYT
-	TRBV3-1	TRBJ2-3	ASSPDRVGTDTQY
many	TRBV6-5	TRBJ1-4	ASSYSGAATNEKLF
-	TRBV15	TRBJ2-2	ATSRDDRPGELF
many	TRBV12-3/TRBV12-4	TRBJ2-4	ASSSQGGVHAGD